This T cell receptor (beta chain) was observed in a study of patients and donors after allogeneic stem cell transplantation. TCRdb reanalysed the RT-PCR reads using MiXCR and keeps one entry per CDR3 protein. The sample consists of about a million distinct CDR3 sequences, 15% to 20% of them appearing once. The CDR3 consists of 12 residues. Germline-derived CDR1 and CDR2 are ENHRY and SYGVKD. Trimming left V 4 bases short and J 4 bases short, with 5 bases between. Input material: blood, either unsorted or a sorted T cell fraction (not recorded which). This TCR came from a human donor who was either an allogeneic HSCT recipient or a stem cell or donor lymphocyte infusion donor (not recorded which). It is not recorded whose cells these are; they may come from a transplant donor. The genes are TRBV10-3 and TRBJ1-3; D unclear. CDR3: CAISGQGNTIYF. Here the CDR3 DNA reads TGTGCCATCAGTGGGCAGGGAAACACCATATATTTT.